This record covers a single TCR beta chain. The antigen remains undetermined. This sample was taken from a study of response to subunit inactivated influenza vaccine. The CDR3 sequence is 17 residues long. CDR1 is MNHEY and CDR2 is SVGAGI in the germline V gene. The V gene lost 4 bases and the J gene lost 0 bases, with 13 bases spanning the gap. Whole-study findings and limits: Each seasonal flu vaccination may recruit only limited new T cells, authors suggested.

TCRdb reprocessed the RT-PCR reads via MiXCR and lists one record per CDR3 protein. Altogether 600,000 to 700,000 distinct CDR3 sequences are present, roughly 15% being singletons, with the ten largest covering less than 8.5%. This rearrangement joins TRBV6-5 to TRBJ1-6; no clear D gene. The material sequenced was PBMCs from blood, taken approximately 15 days before vaccination. The clonotype was recovered from a man aged 50 to 60 who received an inactivated influenza vaccine. The CDR3 region has the DNA TGTGCCAGCAGTTCGGCAACCGTCAGCTCCTATAATTCACCCCTCCACTTT. Translated: CASSSATVSSYNSPLHF.